Reported below is one T cell receptor (beta chain). This sample is part of a study of blood T cell repertoires in COVID-19. Study at large: Acute-phase and convalescent COVID-19 samples originated in the United States, Italy and Spain. PBMCs, B-cell-depleted T cells, or T cells provided the cDNA or gDNA that made up the material.

J lost 3 bases, V lost 8 bases, and 17 bases had no gene match. The CDR3 is made up of 17 amino acids. Germline V gene lookup returns CDR1 LGHNT and CDR2 FRNRAP. As originally analysed: Amplification of reference gene primers provided the estimated nucleated cell counts. TCRdb keeps only in-frame clones here, not all; method: immunoSEQ multiplex PCR. V and J calls plus clone size are reproduced from that table; the DNA served to infer D and trimming. The table includes over 50,000 clones, about nine tenths detected once. The J gene is TRBJ2-3, the V gene TRBV12-5; 7 bases map to TRBD2. Specimen: peripheral blood. This receptor was taken from a man aged 50 to 59 with active COVID-19. The CDR3 region has the DNA TGTGCTAGTAATCGCTGGAGGGCCGGGGGGAGGACAGATACGCAGTATTTT. This translates into CASNRWRAGGRTDTQYF.